These 26 T cell receptor beta chains were all obtained from the same sample, sequenced in a study of cytomegalovirus exposure and HLA in healthy donors. Vbeta (60) and Jbeta (13) primers were used in the PCR. Here immunoSEQ multiplex PCR was the method, and the copy in TCRdb shows in-frame clones only, minus some. This sample has 150,000 to 200,000 clones, with roughly 80% found just once. Sample: PBMCs. The receptors were gathered from a male donor in good health and CMV-seropositive.

The V and J genes are TRBV6-6 and TRBJ2-1, with 10 bases aligning to TRBD2. Germline V gene lookup returns CDR1 MNHNY and CDR2 SVGAGI (reference sequence). V was pared by 7 bases and J by 7 bases, with 10 bases of the junction left unmatched. This CDR3 region has 15 residues. In DNA, the CDR3 is TGTGCCAGCACCGACGTAGCGGGAGGTGGTAATGAGCAGTTCTTC. Protein: CASTDVAGGGNEQFF.

The chain links TRBV27 to TRBJ2-7; a possible D gene is TRBD1 (7 bases). The CDR3 is 13 residues long. Germline V lookup: CDR1 MNHEY, CDR2 SMNVEV (reference sequence). V was clipped by 5 bases and J by 3 bases, with 11 bases between them. CDR3 in amino acids: CASSRQGGYEQYF. The CDR3 DNA sequence: TGTGCCAGCAGTCGACAGGGAGGCTACGAGCAGTACTTC.

CDR3 in amino acids: CASSSVDIYGYTF. The CDR3 nucleotides read TGTGCCAGCAGTTCCGTGGACATTTATGGCTACACCTTC. V gene TRBV28 combines with J gene TRBJ1-2; D might be TRBD1 (5 bases). Trimming shortened V by 4 bases and J by 5 bases, and 11 bases separated the two germline ends. The CDR3 is made up of 13 amino acids. Looked up from germline, CDR1 is MDHEN and CDR2 is SYDVKM.

This chain links TRBV5-1 with TRBJ2-1; a weak D match, TRBD2 (5 bases). CDR1 and CDR2 from the germline V gene are SGHRS and YFSETQ. This CDR3 is built from 14 residues. Trimming left V 3 bases short and J 7 bases short, with 14 bases between. The CDR3 spells CASSSSPGLNEQFF. CDR3 DNA: TGCGCCAGCAGCTCGTCCCCAGGACTGAATGAGCAGTTCTTC.

The V call is TRBV30, the J call TRBJ2-4; tentatively, D is TRBD2 (5 bases). The V end was cut by 5 bases, the J end by 9 bases, with 17 bases between. Germline V gene data show CDR1 as GTSNPN and CDR2 as SVGIG (reference sequence). CDR3 length equals 13 residues. The CDR3 sequence: CAWGASNEGIQYF. In nucleotides, the CDR3 is TGTGCCTGGGGAGCCAGCAATGAGGGCATTCAGTACTTC.

This chain uses TRBV30 with TRBJ1-1, with D hard to call. The CDR3 consists of 11 residues. CDR1 is GTSNPN and CDR2 is SVGIG in the germline V gene (reference sequence). CDR3 in DNA: TGTGCTCGAGGCCGGGGCACTGAAGCTTTCTTT. Protein sequence: CARGRGTEAFF.

This clone was recorded once. J is TRBJ1-1 and V is TRBV27; D uncertain. The V end was cut by 3 bases, the J end by 1 base, with 9 bases between. The CDR3 is 14 residues long. Germline V gene sequence: CDR1 MNHEY, CDR2 SMNVEV (reference sequence). The CDR3 region is CASSFQAQNTEAFF. The CDR3 coding sequence is TGTGCCAGCAGTTTTCAGGCCCAGAACACTGAAGCTTTCTTT.

The chain is built from TRBV5-4 and TRBJ1-3; D uncertain. Germline CDR1 reads SGHNT; CDR2 reads YYREEE (reference sequence). Between the trimmed V and J ends, which lost 3 bases and 0 bases, there was a span of 10 bases. The CDR3 is 15 amino acids. The CDR3 region has the DNA TGTGCCAGCAGCTCCGAGTCCATCTCTGGAAACACCATATATTTT. Translated: CASSSESISGNTIYF. The whole variable domain, remainder taken from reference TRBV5-4 and TRBJ1-3, is ETGVTQSPTHLIKTRGQQVTLRCSSQSGHNTVSWYQQALGQGPQFIFQYYREEENGRGNFPPRFSGLQFPNYSSELNVNALELDDSALYLCASSSESISGNTIYFGEGSWLTVV.

This chain links TRBV5-4 with TRBJ2-7, with a tentative D call TRBD1 (6 bases). Germline V gene data show CDR1 as SGHNT and CDR2 as YYREEE (reference sequence). This CDR3 has 11 residues. Trimming shortened V by 4 bases and J by 7 bases, and 9 bases separated the two germline ends. The CDR3, as DNA: TGTGCCAGCAGCAAAGGACAGGAGCAGTACTTC. Translated: CASSKGQEQYF.

The chain joins TRBV14 to TRBJ2-7; 8 bases fit TRBD1. Germline CDR1 SGHDN, CDR2 FVKESK. Trimming cost V 4 bases and J 7 bases; bases outside gene matches: 6. This CDR3 has 13 amino acids. DNA of the CDR3: TGTGCCAGCAGCCTTTTCAGGGGGCAGGAGCAGTACTTC. It yields the protein CASSLFRGQEQYF. Looking up the rest from reference TRBV14 and TRBJ2-7 gives the full variable domain: EAGVTQFPSHSVIEKGQTVTLRCDPISGHDNLYWYRRVMGKEIKFLLHFVKESKQDESGMPNNRFLAERTGGTYSTLKVQPAELEDSGVYFCASSLFRGQEQYFGPGTRLTVT.

DNA of the CDR3: TGTGCCAGCAGCTCTTGGGCCGATCCTAACTATGGCTACACCTTC. As protein: CASSSWADPNYGYTF. The chain carries TRBV7-9 and TRBJ1-2; D is undetermined. Trimming cost V 4 bases and J 0 bases, with 12 bases left between them. Per the germline V gene, CDR1 is SEHNR and CDR2 is FQNEAQ (reference sequence). The CDR3 spans 15 residues.

The chain is built from TRBV18 and TRBJ2-7; possible D gene TRBD1, 6 bases. This CDR3 is 14 amino acids long. Germline values: CDR1 KGHSH, CDR2 LQKENI. V shed 3 bases and J shed 5 bases, with 14 bases lying between them. CDR3 in amino acids: CASSPARQDNEQYF. As DNA, the CDR3 is TGTGCCAGCTCACCCGCGAGACAGGATAACGAGCAGTACTTC.

The CDR3, as DNA: TGTGCCAGCAGTCACCTCTTTGGGACTCAATACGAGCAGTACTTC. Protein product: CASSHLFGTQYEQYF. The chain joins TRBV28 to TRBJ2-7; D is possibly TRBD2 (6 bases). The V gene lost 5 bases and the J gene lost 4 bases, with 18 bases spanning the gap. Germline lookup yields CDR1 MDHEN and CDR2 SYDVKM. The length of the CDR3 is 15 residues. Full variable domain (outside the CDR3, taken from reference TRBV28 and TRBJ2-7): DVKVTQSSRYLVKRTGEKVFLECVQDMDHENMFWYRQDPGLGLRLIYFSYDVKMKEKGDIPEGYSVSREKKERFSLILESASTNQTSMYLCASSHLFGTQYEQYFGPGTRLTVT.

The count of this clone is one. The J gene is TRBJ1-2, the V gene TRBV5-6, with 7 bases that match TRBD1. This CDR3 contains 17 residues. Germline V CDR1 and CDR2: SGHDT, YYEEEE. With V trimmed by 4 bases and J by 2 bases, 14 bases remained unmatched. The CDR3: CASSLTGQLGGNYGYTF. CDR3 sequence (DNA): TGTGCCAGCAGCCTGACAGGGCAGTTGGGCGGAAACTATGGCTACACCTTC.

The chain is built from TRBV5-1 and TRBJ2-7, with TRBD1 identical over 8 bases. The ends lost 3 bases at V and 0 bases at J; junction bases unmatched: 2. The germline gives CDR1 SGHRS, CDR2 YFSETQ. The CDR3 is 14 amino acids. The CDR3 DNA sequence: TGCGCCAGCAGCTGGGGACAGGACTCCTACGAGCAGTACTTC. Encoded protein: CASSWGQDSYEQYF.

J is TRBJ2-7 and V is TRBV19, with D perhaps TRBD2 (6 bases). In germline, CDR1 is LNHDA, CDR2 SQIVND (reference sequence). V lost 3 bases to trimming and J lost 3 bases, with 12 bases between them. The CDR3 has 14 residues. CDR3 coding DNA: TGTGCCAGTAGTATTTATCGGGGGAACTACGAGCAGTACTTC. Amino acids: CASSIYRGNYEQYF.

The chain is built from TRBV7-4 and TRBJ1-5; TRBD1 might be the D (5 bases). Germline V lookup: CDR1 SGHVT, CDR2 SQSDAQ. This CDR3 region has 16 residues. V was trimmed by 1 base and J by 0 bases, leaving 10 bases between them. DNA of the CDR3: TGTGCCAGCAGCTTAGTCACAGGTCATAGCAATCAGCCCCAGCATTTT. Its protein product is CASSLVTGHSNQPQHF.

The V gene is TRBV4-3, the J gene TRBJ2-5, with D unclear. The closer fit of TRBJ2-7 to the DNA end suggests the J call may be wrong. Germline assignment: CDR1 LGHNA and CDR2 YSLEER. The CDR3 is 13 amino acids. For the CDR3, the DNA is TGCGCCAGCAGCCAAGACTTCCTTTACGAGCAGTACTTC. Protein: CASSQDFLYEQYF.

V usage is TRBV9 and J usage is TRBJ2-7, with 8 bases lining up with TRBD2. There are 15 residues in the CDR3. The ends lost 4 bases at V and 1 base at J; junction bases unmatched: 7. Germline loops: CDR1 SGDLS, CDR2 YYNGEE. CDR3 in DNA: TGTGCCAGCAGCCCGGGACTAGTTATATCCTACGAGCAGTACTTC. Amino acids: CASSPGLVISYEQYF.

The chain uses TRBV29-1 and TRBJ2-2, with D maybe TRBD1 (6 bases). The CDR3 covers 13 residues. Germline V lookup: CDR1 SQVTM, CDR2 ANQGSEA. V lost 3 bases and J 7 bases, leaving 12 bases between the germline ends. CDR3 sequence: CSVEGQGNGELFF. In nucleotides, the CDR3 is TGCAGCGTTGAGGGCCAGGGGAACGGGGAGCTGTTTTTT.

V usage is TRBV9 and J usage is TRBJ1-5, with D possibly being TRBD1 (5 bases). The CDR3 has 15 amino acids. Trimming took off 4 bases at V and 5 bases at J, with 16 bases between the two ends. Germline CDR1 reads SGDLS; CDR2 reads YYNGEE. In DNA form, the CDR3 reads TGTGCCAGCAGCCGGGAGGGGTTCACGGATCAGCCCCAGCATTTT. This codes for CASSREGFTDQPQHF.

This clone was counted once. This chain links TRBV5-1 with TRBJ1-5, with 7 bases fitting TRBD1. Germline loops: CDR1 SGHRS, CDR2 YFSETQ. The length of the CDR3 is 17 residues. Germline trimming cut 4 bases from V and 0 bases from J; bases unmatched to any gene: 10. The CDR3 region is CASSLGTDRFSNQPQHF. The CDR3 DNA reads TGCGCCAGCAGCCTCGGGACAGATAGATTTAGCAATCAGCCCCAGCATTTT.

This clone was counted only a few times. This rearrangement joins TRBV5-1 to TRBJ1-2, with TRBD1 matching 9 bases. The CDR3 is 16 residues long. Germline loops: CDR1 SGHRS, CDR2 YFSETQ. V shed 4 bases and J 5 bases; nucleotides not matched to a gene: 12. In DNA, the CDR3 is TGCGCCAGCAGCAGGGGACAGGGCGACTCCAGATATGGCTACACCTTC. Translated: CASSRGQGDSRYGYTF.

The chain couples TRBV5-1 to TRBJ1-2, with D unclear. The CDR3 is made up of 15 amino acids. V dropped 2 bases and J dropped 6 bases, with 17 bases sitting between them. The germline V gene encodes CDR1 SGHRS and CDR2 YFSETQ. The DNA of the CDR3 is TGCGCCAGCAGCTTACTTCAGGACGGACTCGATGGCTACACCTTC. Translating it yields CASSLLQDGLDGYTF.

This chain links TRBV2 with TRBJ1-3; D not resolved. The germline V gene encodes CDR1 SNHLY and CDR2 FYNNEI. The CDR3 is 14 amino acids. V lost 7 bases to trimming and J lost 0 bases, with 10 bases between them. The CDR3 DNA is TGTGCCAGCACCTCAAGCCTCTCTGGAAACACCATATATTTT. Protein sequence: CASTSSLSGNTIYF.

This rearrangement joins TRBV6-1 to TRBJ2-1, with a tentative D call TRBD2 (7 bases). The length of the CDR3 is 14 residues. CDR1 and CDR2 from the germline V gene are MNHNS and SASEGT. V gave up 7 bases and J gave up 3 bases, with 13 bases separating them. CDR3 protein: CASIKGGVYNEQFF. The CDR3 nucleotides read TGTGCCAGCATCAAGGGGGGGGTCTACAATGAGCAGTTCTTC.